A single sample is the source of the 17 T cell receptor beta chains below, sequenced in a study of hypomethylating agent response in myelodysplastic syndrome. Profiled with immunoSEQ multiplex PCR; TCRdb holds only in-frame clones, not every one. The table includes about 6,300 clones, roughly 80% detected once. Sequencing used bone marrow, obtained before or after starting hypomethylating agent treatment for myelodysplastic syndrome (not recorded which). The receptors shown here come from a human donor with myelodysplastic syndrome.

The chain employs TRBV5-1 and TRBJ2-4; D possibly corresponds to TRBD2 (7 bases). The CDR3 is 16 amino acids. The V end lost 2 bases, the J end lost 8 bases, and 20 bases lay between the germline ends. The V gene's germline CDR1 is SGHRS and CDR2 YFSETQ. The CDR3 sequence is CASSFGGHGPTDIQYF. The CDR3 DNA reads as TGCGCCAGCAGCTTCGGGGGGCACGGCCCCACGGACATTCAGTACTTC.

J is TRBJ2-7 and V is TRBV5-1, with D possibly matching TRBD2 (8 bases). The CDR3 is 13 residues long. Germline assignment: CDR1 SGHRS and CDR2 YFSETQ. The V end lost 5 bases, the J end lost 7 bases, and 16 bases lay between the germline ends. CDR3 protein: CASRDRPGGEQYF. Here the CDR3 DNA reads TGCGCCAGCAGGGACAGGCCGGGAGGGGAGCAGTACTTC. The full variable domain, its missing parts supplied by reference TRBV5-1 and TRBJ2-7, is KAGVTQTPRYLIKTRGQQVTLSCSPISGHRSVSWYQQTPGQGLQFLFEYFSETQRNKGNFPGRFSGRQFSNSRSEMNVSTLELGDSALYLCASRDRPGGEQYFGPGTRLTVT.

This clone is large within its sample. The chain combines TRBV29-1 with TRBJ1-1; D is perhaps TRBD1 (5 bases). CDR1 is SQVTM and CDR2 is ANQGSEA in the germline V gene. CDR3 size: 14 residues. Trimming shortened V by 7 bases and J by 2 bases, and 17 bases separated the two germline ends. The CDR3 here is CSAPILGDNTEAFF. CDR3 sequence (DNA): TGCAGCGCGCCGATTCTAGGGGATAACACTGAAGCTTTCTTT.

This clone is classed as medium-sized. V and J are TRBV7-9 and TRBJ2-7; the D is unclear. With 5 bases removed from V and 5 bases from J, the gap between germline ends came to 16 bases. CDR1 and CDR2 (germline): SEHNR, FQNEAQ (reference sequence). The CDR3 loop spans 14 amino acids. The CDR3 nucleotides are TGTGCCAGCAGCCCCACGGCAAGGAACAACGAGCAGTACTTC. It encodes CASSPTARNNEQYF.

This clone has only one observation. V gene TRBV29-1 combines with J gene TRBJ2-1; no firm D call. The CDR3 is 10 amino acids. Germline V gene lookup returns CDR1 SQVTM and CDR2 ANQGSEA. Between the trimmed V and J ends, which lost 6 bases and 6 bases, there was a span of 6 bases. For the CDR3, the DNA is TGCAGCGTCGGAATCAATGAGCAGTTCTTC. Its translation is CSVGINEQFF.

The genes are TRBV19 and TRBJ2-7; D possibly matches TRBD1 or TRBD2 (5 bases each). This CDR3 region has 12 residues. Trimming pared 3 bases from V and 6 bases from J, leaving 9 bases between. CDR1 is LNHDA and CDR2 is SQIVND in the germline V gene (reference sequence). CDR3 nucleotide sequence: TGTGCCAGTAGTATTCCCGGGGCCGAGCAGTACTTC. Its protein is CASSIPGAEQYF.

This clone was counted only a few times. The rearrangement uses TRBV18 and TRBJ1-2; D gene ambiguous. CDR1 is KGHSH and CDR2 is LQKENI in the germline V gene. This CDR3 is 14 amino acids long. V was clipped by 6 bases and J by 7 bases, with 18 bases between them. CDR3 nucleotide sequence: TGTGCCAGCTCCAACACGGGCCTAAGGACTGGCTACACCTTC. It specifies CASSNTGLRTGYTF.

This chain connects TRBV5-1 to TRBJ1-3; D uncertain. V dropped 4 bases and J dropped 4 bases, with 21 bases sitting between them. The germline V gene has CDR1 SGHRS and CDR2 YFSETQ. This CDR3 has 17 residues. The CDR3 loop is CASSPGGQRLIGNTIYF. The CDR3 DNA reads TGCGCCAGCAGCCCCGGTGGGCAGCGCCTTATAGGAAACACCATATATTTT.

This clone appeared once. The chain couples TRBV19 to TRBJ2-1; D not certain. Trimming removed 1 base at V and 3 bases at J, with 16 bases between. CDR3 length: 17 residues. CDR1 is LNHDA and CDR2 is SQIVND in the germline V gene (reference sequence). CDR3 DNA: TGTGCCAGTAGTATAGGGATCTTATTAGGCTACTACAATGAGCAGTTCTTC. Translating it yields CASSIGILLGYYNEQFF.

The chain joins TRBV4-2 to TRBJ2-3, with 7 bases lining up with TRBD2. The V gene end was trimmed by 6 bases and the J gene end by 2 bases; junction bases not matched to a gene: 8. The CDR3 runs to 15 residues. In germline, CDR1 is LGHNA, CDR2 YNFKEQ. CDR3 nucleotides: TGTGCCAGCAGGGGTGGGGGGGGTATCACAGATACGCAGTATTTT. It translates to CASRGGGGITDTQYF.

This CDR3 reads CASSLGLAHGTTEQVQQFF. The CDR3 DNA reads as TGTGCCAGCAGCTTAGGGTTGGCCCACGGGACTACGGAGCAGGTGCAGCAGTTCTTC. The chain combines TRBV11-2 with TRBJ2-1; 7 bases align to TRBD2. The V and J ends lost 1 base and 11 bases, in that order; junction bases with no gene match: 23. Germline CDR1 SGHAT, CDR2 FQNNGV. There are 19 residues in the CDR3.

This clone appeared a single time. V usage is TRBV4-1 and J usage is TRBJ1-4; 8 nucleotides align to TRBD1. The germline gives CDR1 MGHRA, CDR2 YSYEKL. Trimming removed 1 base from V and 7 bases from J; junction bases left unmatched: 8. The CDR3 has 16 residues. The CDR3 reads CASSQATGAAGEKLFF. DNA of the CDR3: TGCGCCAGCAGCCAAGCGACAGGGGCGGCGGGTGAAAAACTGTTTTTT.

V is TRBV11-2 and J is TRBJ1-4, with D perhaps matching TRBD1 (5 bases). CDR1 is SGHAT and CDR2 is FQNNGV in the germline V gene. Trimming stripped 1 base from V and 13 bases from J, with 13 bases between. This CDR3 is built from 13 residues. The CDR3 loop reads CASSLGEGRILFF. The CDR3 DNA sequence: TGTGCCAGCAGCTTAGGAGAGGGGAGGATACTGTTTTTT. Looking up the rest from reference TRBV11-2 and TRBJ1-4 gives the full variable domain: EAGVAQSPRYKIIEKRQSVAFWCNPISGHATLYWYQQILGQGPKLLIQFQNNGVVDDSQLPKDRFSAERLKGVDSTLKIQPAKLEDSAVYLCASSLGEGRILFFGSGTQLSVL.

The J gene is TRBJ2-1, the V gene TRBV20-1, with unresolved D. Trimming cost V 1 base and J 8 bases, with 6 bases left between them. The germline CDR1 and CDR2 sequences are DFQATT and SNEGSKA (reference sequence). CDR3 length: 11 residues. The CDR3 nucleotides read TGCAGTGCTAGAGCCGGATATGAGCAGTTCTTC. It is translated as CSARAGYEQFF.

This CDR3 reads CASSLTTGTNQPQHF. CDR3 nucleotide sequence: TGCGCCAGCAGCCTCACGACGGGCACCAATCAGCCCCAGCATTTT. The chain links TRBV4-3 to TRBJ1-5; D remains ambiguous. The germline V gene has CDR1 LGHNA and CDR2 YSLEER. The CDR3 spans 15 residues. Trimming shortened V by 4 bases and J by 3 bases, and 13 bases separated the two germline ends.

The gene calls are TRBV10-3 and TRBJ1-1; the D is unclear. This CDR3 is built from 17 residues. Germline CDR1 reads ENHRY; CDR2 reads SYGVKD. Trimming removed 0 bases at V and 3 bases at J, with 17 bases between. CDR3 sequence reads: CAISESYPARGDTEAFF. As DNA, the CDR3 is TGTGCCATCAGTGAGTCTTACCCGGCTCGCGGGGACACTGAAGCTTTCTTT.

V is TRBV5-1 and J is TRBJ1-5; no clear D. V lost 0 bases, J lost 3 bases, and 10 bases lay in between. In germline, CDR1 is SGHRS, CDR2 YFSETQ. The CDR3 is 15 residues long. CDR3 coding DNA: TGCGCCAGCAGCTTGGGGGAATCACCCAATCAGCCCCAGCATTTT. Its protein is CASSLGESPNQPQHF. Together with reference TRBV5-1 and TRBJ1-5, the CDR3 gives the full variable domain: KAGVTQTPRYLIKTRGQQVTLSCSPISGHRSVSWYQQTPGQGLQFLFEYFSETQRNKGNFPGRFSGRQFSNSRSEMNVSTLELGDSALYLCASSLGESPNQPQHFGDGTRLSIL.